This TCR beta chain was obtained from a study of blood T cell repertoires in COVID-19. V dropped 5 bases and J dropped 12; count of bases not matched to a gene: 10. Germline values: CDR1 SEHNR, CDR2 FQNEAQ (reference sequence). The CDR3 runs to 15 residues. Some clones are missing from TCRdb's copy, which holds only in-frame ones; the method was immunoSEQ multiplex PCR. Among around 92,000 clones listed, 86% were seen once. The chain uses TRBV7-9 and TRBJ2-1, with TRBD2 matching 13 bases. Sequenced: peripheral blood. The TCR sequence derives from a human donor in a cohort sampled during active COVID-19. In DNA form, the CDR3 reads TGTGCCAGCAGCACCGGGACTAGCGGGATGTCCGGGCAGTTCTTC. Its protein is CASSTGTSGMSGQFF.